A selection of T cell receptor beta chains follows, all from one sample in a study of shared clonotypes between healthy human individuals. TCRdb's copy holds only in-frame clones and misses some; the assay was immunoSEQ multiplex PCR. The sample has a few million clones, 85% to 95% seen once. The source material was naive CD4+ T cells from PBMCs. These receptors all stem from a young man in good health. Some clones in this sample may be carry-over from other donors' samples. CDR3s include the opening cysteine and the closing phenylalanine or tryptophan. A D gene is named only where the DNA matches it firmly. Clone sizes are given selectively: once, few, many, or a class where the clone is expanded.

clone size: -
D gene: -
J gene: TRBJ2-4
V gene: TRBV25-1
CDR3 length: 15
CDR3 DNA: TGTGCGCGGATTGGTGGGCCTCAAGCCAAAAACATTCAGTACTTC
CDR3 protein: CARIGGPQAKNIQYF

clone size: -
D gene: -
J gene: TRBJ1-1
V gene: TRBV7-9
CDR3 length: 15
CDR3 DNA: TGTGCCAGCAGCTTAGGAAGGGGCGCGAACACTGAAGCTTTCTTT
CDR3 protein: CASSLGRGANTEAFF

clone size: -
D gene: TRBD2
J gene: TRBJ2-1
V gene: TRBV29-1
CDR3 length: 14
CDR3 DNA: TGCAGCGTTGAAGATTTCGCCGGGGGGAATGAGCAGTTCTTC
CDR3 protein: CSVEDFAGGNEQFF

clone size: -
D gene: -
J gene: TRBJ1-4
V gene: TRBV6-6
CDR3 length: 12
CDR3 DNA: TGTGCCAGCAGTTACGGCTACGAAAAACTGTTTTTT
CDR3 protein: CASSYGYEKLFF

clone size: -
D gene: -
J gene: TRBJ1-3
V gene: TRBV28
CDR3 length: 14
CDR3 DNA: TGTGCCAGCAGTACGACACGCTCTGGAAACACCATATATTTT
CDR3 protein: CASSTTRSGNTIYF

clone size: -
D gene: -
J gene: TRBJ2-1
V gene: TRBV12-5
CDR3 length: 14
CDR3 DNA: TGTGCTAGTGCCCCCGGGTCCTCCCAGGCAAAGCAGTTCTTC
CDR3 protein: CASAPGSSQAKQFF

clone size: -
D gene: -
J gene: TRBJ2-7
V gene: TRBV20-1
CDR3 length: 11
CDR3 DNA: TGCAGTGCTAGGAGGCGGGACGAGCAGTACTTC
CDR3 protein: CSARRRDEQYF

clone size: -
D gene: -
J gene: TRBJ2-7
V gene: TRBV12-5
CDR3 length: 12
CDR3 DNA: TGTGCTAGTGGGAAGGGGGCCTACGAGCAGTACTTC
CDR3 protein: CASGKGAYEQYF

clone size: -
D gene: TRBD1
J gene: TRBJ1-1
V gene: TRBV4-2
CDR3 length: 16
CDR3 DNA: TGTGCCAGCAGCCAAGATCGGGGACAGAGAAACACTGAAGCTTTCTTT
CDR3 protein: CASSQDRGQRNTEAFF

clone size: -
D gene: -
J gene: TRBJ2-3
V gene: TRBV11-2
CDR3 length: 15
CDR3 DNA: TGTGCCAGCAGCTTAGATGCAGGTAGCACAGATACGCAGTATTTT
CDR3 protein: CASSLDAGSTDTQYF

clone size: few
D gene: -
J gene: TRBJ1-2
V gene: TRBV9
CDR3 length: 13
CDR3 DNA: TGTGCCAGCAGCGTAGGGGCTAACTATGGCTACACCTTC
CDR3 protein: CASSVGANYGYTF

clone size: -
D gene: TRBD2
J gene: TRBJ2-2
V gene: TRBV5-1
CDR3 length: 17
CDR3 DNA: TGCGCCAGCAGCTTGGCGGGGGGTTTAGTGAACACCGGGGAGCTGTTTTTT
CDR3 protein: CASSLAGGLVNTGELFF

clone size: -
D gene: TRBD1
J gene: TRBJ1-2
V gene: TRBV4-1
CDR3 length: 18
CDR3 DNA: TGCGCCAGCAGCCAAGCGATCAATTTGGACAGGGGAAGGTATGGCTACACCTTC
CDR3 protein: CASSQAINLDRGRYGYTF

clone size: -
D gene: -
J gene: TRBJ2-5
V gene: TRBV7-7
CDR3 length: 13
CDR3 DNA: TGTGCCAGCAGCTCCCTGCCATCTGAGCCCCAGTACTTC
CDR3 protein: CASSSLPSEPQYF

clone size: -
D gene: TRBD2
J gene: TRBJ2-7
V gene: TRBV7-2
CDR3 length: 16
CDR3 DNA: TGTGCCAGCAGCTACCTCGGCGCGGGAGGGGGGGACGAGCAGTACTTC
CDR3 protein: CASSYLGAGGGDEQYF

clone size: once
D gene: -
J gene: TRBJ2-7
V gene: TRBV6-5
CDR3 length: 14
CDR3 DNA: TGTGCCAGCAGTTTCGGGGCAGCTTCCTACGAGCAGTACTTC
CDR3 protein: CASSFGAASYEQYF

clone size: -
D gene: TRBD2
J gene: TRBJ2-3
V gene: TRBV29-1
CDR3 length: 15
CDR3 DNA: TGCAGCGTTGGCGGGAGGGCCGGGGGAACAGATACGCAGTATTTT
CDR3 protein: CSVGGRAGGTDTQYF

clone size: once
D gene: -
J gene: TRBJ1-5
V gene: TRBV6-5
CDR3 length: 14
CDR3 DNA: TGTGCCAGCAGTTTCTACACCAGCAATCAGCCCCAGCATTTT
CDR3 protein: CASSFYTSNQPQHF

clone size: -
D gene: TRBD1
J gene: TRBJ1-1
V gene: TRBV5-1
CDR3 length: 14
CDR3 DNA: TGCGCCAGCAGCTTGGGGGACAGTTCAAGGGAAGCTTTCTTT
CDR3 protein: CASSLGDSSREAFF

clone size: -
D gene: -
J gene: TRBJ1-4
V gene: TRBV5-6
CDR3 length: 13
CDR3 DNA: TGTGCCAGCAGACCTGGGAATGGTGAAAAACTGTTTTTT
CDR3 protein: CASRPGNGEKLFF

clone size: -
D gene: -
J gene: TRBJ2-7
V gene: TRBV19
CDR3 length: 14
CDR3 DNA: TGTCCCCCACTCGGGGGTAGTAGATCCTACGAGCAGTACTTC
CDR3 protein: CPPLGGSRSYEQYF

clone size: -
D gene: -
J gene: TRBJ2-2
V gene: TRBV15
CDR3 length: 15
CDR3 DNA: TGTGCCACCAGCAGAGAGGGGCCGAACACCGGGGAGCTGTTTTTT
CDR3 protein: CATSREGPNTGELFF

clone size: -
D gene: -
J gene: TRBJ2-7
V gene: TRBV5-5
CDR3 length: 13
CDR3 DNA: TGTGCCAGCACGACCGCGGACTCCTACGAGCAGTACTTC
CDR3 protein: CASTTADSYEQYF

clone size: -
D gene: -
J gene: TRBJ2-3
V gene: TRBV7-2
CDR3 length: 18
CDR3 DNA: TGTGCCAGCAGCTTAGATTCCGCAGCGACGGGAGGCACAGATACGCAGTATTTT
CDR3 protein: CASSLDSAATGGTDTQYF

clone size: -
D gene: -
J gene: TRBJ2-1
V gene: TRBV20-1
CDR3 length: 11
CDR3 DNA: TGCAGTGCTAGAGTGGTGAATGAGCAGTTCTTC
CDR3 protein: CSARVVNEQFF

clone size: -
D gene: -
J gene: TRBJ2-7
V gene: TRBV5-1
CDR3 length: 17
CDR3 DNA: TGCGCCAGCAGCTTGGAGCCCTTTATCCGGGAATTCGGCGAGCAGTACTTC
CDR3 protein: CASSLEPFIREFGEQYF

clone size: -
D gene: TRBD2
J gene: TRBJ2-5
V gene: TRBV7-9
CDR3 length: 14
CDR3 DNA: TGTGCCAGCAGCGCACGACTAGCGTCAGAGACCCAGTACTTC
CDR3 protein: CASSARLASETQYF

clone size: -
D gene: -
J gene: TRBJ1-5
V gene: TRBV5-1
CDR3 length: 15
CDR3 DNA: TGCGCCAGCAGCTCCGGTTCGGGGTACAATCAGCCCCAGCATTTT
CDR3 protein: CASSSGSGYNQPQHF

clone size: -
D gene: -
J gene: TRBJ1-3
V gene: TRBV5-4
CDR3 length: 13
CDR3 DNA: TGTGCCAGCAGCTTACAGAGACGAAACACCATATATTTT
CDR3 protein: CASSLQRRNTIYF

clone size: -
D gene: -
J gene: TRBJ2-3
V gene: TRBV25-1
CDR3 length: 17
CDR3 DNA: TGTGCCAGCAGCCCGGACGGCATGGGCAGAAAGCCAGATACGCAGTATTTT
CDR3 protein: CASSPDGMGRKPDTQYF

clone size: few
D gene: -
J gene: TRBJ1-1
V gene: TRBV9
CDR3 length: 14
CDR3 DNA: TGTGCCAGCAGCGTAGCTACGGGAGACACTGAAGCTTTCTTT
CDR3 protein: CASSVATGDTEAFF

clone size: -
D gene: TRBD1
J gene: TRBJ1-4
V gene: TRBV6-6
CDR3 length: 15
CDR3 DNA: TGTGCCAGCAGTTACTCTATTGGGACAGGGGAAAAACTGTTTTTT
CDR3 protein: CASSYSIGTGEKLFF

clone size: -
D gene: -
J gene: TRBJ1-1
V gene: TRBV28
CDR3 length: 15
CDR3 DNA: TGTGCCAGCAGTTGGGGGACGGGTAAAAACACTGAAGCTTTCTTT
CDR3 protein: CASSWGTGKNTEAFF

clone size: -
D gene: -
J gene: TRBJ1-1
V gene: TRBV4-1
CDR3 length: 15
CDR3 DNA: TGCGCCAGCAGCCAACTCATGGGGATGAACACTGAAGCTTTCTTT
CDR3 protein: CASSQLMGMNTEAFF

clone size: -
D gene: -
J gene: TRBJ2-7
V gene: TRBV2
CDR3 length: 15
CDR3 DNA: TGTGCCAGCAGTGGGGTCGGGCTAGCTTCTTACGAGCAGTACTTC
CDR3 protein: CASSGVGLASYEQYF

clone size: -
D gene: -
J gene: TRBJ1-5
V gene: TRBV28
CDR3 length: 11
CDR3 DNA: TGTGCCAGCACTAACAATCAGCCCCAGCATTTT
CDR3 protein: CASTNNQPQHF

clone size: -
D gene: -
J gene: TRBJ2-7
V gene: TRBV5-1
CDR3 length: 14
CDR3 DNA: TGCGCCAGCAGCTTTGACAGCACATCCTACGAGCAGTACTTC
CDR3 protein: CASSFDSTSYEQYF